These 20 T cell receptor beta chains were sequenced from one sample in a study of T cell repertoires in cytomegalovirus infection. TCRdb passed the reads through MiXCR, listing each CDR3 protein once. Altogether some 450,000 distinct CDR3 sequences are present, 31% being singletons, with the ten largest covering roughly 15%. The sequenced sample consisted of PBMCs. The origin of the receptors is a human donor in good health (CMV status not recorded). Some clones in this sample may be carry-over from other donors' samples.

This clonotype was detected a few times. The J gene is TRBJ1-4, the V gene TRBV14; no reliable D call. The CDR3 sequence is 15 residues long. Per germline, CDR1 SGHDN and CDR2 FVKESK. Trimming took 1 base from V and 8 from J, leaving 14 bases between them. CDR3 nucleotide sequence: TGTGCCAGCAGCCAAGTGGCGGGGAGAGGCGAAAAACTGTTTTTT. It yields the protein CASSQVAGRGEKLFF.

J is TRBJ1-2 and V is TRBV6-1; D unresolved. The CDR3 runs 12 residues. CDR1 and CDR2 from the germline V gene are MNHNS and SASEGT. Trimming left V 5 bases short and J 8 bases short, with 12 bases between. The CDR3 DNA sequence: TGTGCCAGCAGTCCGCGGACGCAGGGCTACACCTTC. As protein: CASSPRTQGYTF.

V and J are TRBV19 and TRBJ2-7, with 8 bases fitting TRBD1. Germline V gene sequence: CDR1 LNHDA, CDR2 SQIVND (reference sequence). The CDR3 is made up of 14 amino acids. V shed 9 bases, J shed 4 bases, and the junction held 11 bases outside the gene matches. CDR3 DNA sequence: TGTGCCAGCAGCGGGCGCGGACAGGGATACGAGCAGTACTTC. Translation gives CASSGRGQGYEQYF.

Comments on this clonotype: The junction does not match germline at one end; this may be a read error. The chain carries TRBV7-6 and TRBJ2-2, with a weak D call TRBD2 (5 bases). CDR3 length equals 15 residues. CDR1 and CDR2 (germline): SGHVS, FNYEAQ. The CDR3 DNA reads TGTGCTAGCAGCTTAGCCCTCGGCGGGTCCGGGGAGCTGTTTTTT. Its protein product is CASSLALGGSGELFF. Complete variable domain (other parts from reference TRBV7-6 and TRBJ2-2): GAGVSQSPRYKVTKRGQDVALRCDPISGHVSLYWYRQALGQGPEFLTYFNYEAQQDKSGLPNDRFSAERPEGSISTLTIQRTEQRDSAMYRCASSLALGGSGELFFGEGSRLTVL.

This clonotype has a handful of counts. The DNA of the CDR3 is TGTGCCAGTAGTCCCCCAATGCACACTGAAGCTTTCTTT. Translating gives CASSPPMHTEAFF. The V gene is TRBV19, the J gene TRBJ1-1; the D is unclear. The germline V gene has CDR1 LNHDA and CDR2 SQIVND (reference sequence). V lost 5 bases, J lost 3 bases, and 10 bases lay in between. The CDR3 covers 13 residues. The complete variable domain, with remaining parts taken from reference TRBV19 and TRBJ1-1, reads DGGITQSPKYLFRKEGQNVTLSCEQNLNHDAMYWYRQDPGQGLRLIYYSQIVNDFQKGDIAEGYSVSREKKESFPLTVTSAQKNPTAFYLCASSPPMHTEAFFGQGTRLTVV.

On this clonotype itself: Germline and junction disagree at one end, which may indicate a read error. The rearrangement uses TRBV4-1 and TRBJ1-1; no clear D. Germline values: CDR1 MGHRA, CDR2 YSYEKL. The CDR3 covers 14 residues. CDR3 nucleotides: TGTGCCAGCAGCCAAGCGGGCAGTCCCACTGAAGCTTTCTTT. Translation gives CASSQAGSPTEAFF.

The gene calls are TRBV12-3 or TRBV12-4 and TRBJ1-5, with a weak D call TRBD1 (5 bases). CDR3 length equals 13 residues. Deletions cut 6 bases from V and 6 bases from J, with 12 bases between. The CDR3, as DNA: TGTGCCAGCAGCCTAGACAGTACTCAGCCCCAGCATTTT. This sequence encodes CASSLDSTQPQHF.

This clonotype was seen only a few times. The chain carries TRBV4-1 and TRBJ1-4, with D unresolved. V lost 2 bases to trimming and J lost 0 bases, with 10 bases between them. The CDR3 is 16 amino acids. The germline gives CDR1 MGHRA, CDR2 YSYEKL. The CDR3 DNA sequence: TGCGCCAGCAGCCAACCGTTGAGAGCAACTAATGAAAAACTGTTTTTT. This encodes CASSQPLRATNEKLFF.

This clonotype was detected many times. The chain carries TRBV6-1 and TRBJ2-7, with a possible D match to TRBD1 (6 bases). V lost 0 bases and J 6 bases, leaving 15 bases between the germline ends. CDR3 size: 15 residues. Germline V gene lookup returns CDR1 MNHNS and CDR2 SASEGT. Here the CDR3 reads CASSEAFRGNFEQYF. The CDR3 region has the DNA TGTGCCAGCAGTGAAGCTTTCAGGGGTAACTTCGAGCAGTACTTC.

The sample holds a few counts of this clonotype. The chain couples TRBV7-9 to TRBJ1-4, with a weak D call TRBD1 (6 bases). V dropped 2 bases and J dropped 3 bases, with 7 bases sitting between them. Germline CDR1 and CDR2: SEHNR and FQNEAQ (reference sequence). The CDR3 sequence is 14 residues long. The CDR3 loop is CASSLQGSNEKLFF. DNA of the CDR3: TGTGCCAGCAGCTTACAGGGGTCTAATGAAAAACTGTTTTTT.

This clonotype came up a few times. This chain connects TRBV19 to TRBJ2-3; unclear D gene. The length of the CDR3 is 15 residues. Germline-derived CDR1 and CDR2 are LNHDA and SQIVND (reference sequence). Deletions cut 5 bases from V and 2 bases from J, with 14 bases between. The CDR3 reads CASSGRRAYTDTQYF. In DNA, the CDR3 is TGTGCCAGTAGTGGTCGACGGGCCTACACAGATACGCAGTATTTT.

The chain links TRBV25-1 to TRBJ1-1; 7 nucleotides agree with TRBD1. The V segment lost 6 bases and the J segment 4 bases; nucleotides outside the gene matches: 11. Germline CDR1 reads MGHDK; CDR2 reads SYGVNS. There are 15 residues in the CDR3. The CDR3 spells CASRSNRGTITEAFF. The CDR3 DNA reads TGTGCCAGCAGATCGAACAGGGGAACAATCACTGAAGCTTTCTTT.

This clonotype was counted a single time. The V call is TRBV5-4, the J call TRBJ1-6; no definite D call. V lost 5 bases, J lost 6 bases, and 6 bases lay in between. The CDR3 runs 12 residues. Germline CDR1 and CDR2: SGHNT and YYREEE (reference sequence). CDR3 nucleotides: TGTGCCAGCAGGGACCCTAATTCACCCCTCCACTTT. The encoded protein is CASRDPNSPLHF.

This clonotype was counted a few times. The chain couples TRBV19 to TRBJ1-1; the match to TRBD1 covers 8 bases. V gave up 6 bases and J gave up 5 bases; unmatched junction bases: 17. The V gene's germline CDR1 is LNHDA and CDR2 SQIVND (reference sequence). This CDR3 is 17 amino acids long. The CDR3 DNA sequence: TGTGCCAGTAGGCCGGGACAGGAAACTTATGACCCGACTGAAGCTTTCTTT. Amino acid sequence: CASRPGQETYDPTEAFF.

The chain recombines TRBV6-2 or TRBV6-3 with TRBJ2-6; 7 nucleotides align to TRBD1. With 5 bases clipped from V and 0 bases from J, the junction kept 10 bases outside the gene matches. There are 18 residues in the CDR3. Germline assignment: CDR1 MNHEY and CDR2 SVGEGT. DNA of the CDR3: TGTGCCAGCAGTCGACGGGGACAGTCGGTCTCTGGGGCCAACGTCCTGACTTTC. Its translation: CASSRRGQSVSGANVLTF.

This clonotype was picked up many times. The V call is TRBV11-2, the J call TRBJ1-4; D might be TRBD1 (5 bases). Trimming removed 1 base from V and 4 bases from J, with 10 bases in between. In germline, CDR1 is SGHAT, CDR2 FQNNGV. This CDR3 spans 15 amino acids. In DNA form, the CDR3 reads TGTGCCAGCAGCTTAGCAGGGCAGGGTAATGAAAAACTGTTTTTT. This sequence encodes CASSLAGQGNEKLFF. Filled out from reference TRBV11-2 and TRBJ1-4, the complete variable domain reads EAGVAQSPRYKIIEKRQSVAFWCNPISGHATLYWYQQILGQGPKLLIQFQNNGVVDDSQLPKDRFSAERLKGVDSTLKIQPAKLEDSAVYLCASSLAGQGNEKLFFGSGTQLSVL.

Many counts were recorded for this clonotype. This chain connects TRBV7-9 to TRBJ1-1; 10 bases are shared with TRBD1. CDR1 and CDR2 (germline): SEHNR, FQNEAQ (reference sequence). After removal of 6 bases from V and 5 bases from J, the junction contained 12 bases not matched to a gene. The CDR3 spans 16 residues. This chain's CDR3 is CASSAGVGTGVTEAFF. The CDR3 DNA reads as TGTGCCAGCAGTGCGGGGGTCGGGACAGGGGTAACTGAAGCTTTCTTT.

This clonotype was counted only a few times. The genes are TRBV4-1 and TRBJ2-1; no definite D call. The CDR3 spans 16 residues. The V end lost 0 bases, the J end lost 2 bases, and 11 bases lay between the germline ends. Looked up from germline, CDR1 is MGHRA and CDR2 is YSYEKL. CDR3 loop: CASSQDQAETYNEQFF. CDR3 DNA sequence: TGCGCCAGCAGCCAAGATCAGGCGGAGACCTACAATGAGCAGTTCTTC.

This clonotype was counted between two and nine times. V is TRBV19 and J is TRBJ1-2, with TRBD1 as a possible D gene (5 bases). This CDR3 spans 13 amino acids. Trimming took 4 bases from V and 4 from J, leaving 10 bases between them. Germline lookup yields CDR1 LNHDA and CDR2 SQIVND (reference sequence). The CDR3 nucleotides read TGTGCCAGTAGTACCCGGGACGTCTATGGCTACACCTTC. It codes for CASSTRDVYGYTF.

Worth noting for this clonotype: It is likely a read error, because the conserved phenylalanine at the end of the CDR3 is missing. This chain links TRBV6-2 or TRBV6-3 with TRBJ2-2; TRBD1 is a possible D gene (6 bases). Germline CDR1 MNHEY, CDR2 SVGEGT. The CDR3 spans 17 residues. The V gene lost 5 bases and the J gene lost 1 base, with 17 bases spanning the gap. The CDR3 nucleotides are TGTGCCAGCAGTCAATGGCCAAGGACAGTGAACACCGGGGAGCTGTTTTAT. It is translated as CASSQWPRTVNTGELFY.